The 9 T cell receptor beta chains below were found in one sample sequenced in a study of T-cell reconstitution after alpha-beta-depleted transplantation in children. Researchers prepared the TCRbeta library using unique molecular identifiers, the study reports. Via MiXCR, TCRdb re-called the PCR reads, giving one row per CDR3 protein. The sample lists nearly 400,000 distinct CDR3 sequences; roughly 20% were seen once. Material: PBMCs from the stem cell graft donor, obtained from the stem cell graft. All receptors derive from a human donor who donated a stem cell graft to a child with acute myeloid leukemia.

The chain couples TRBV4-1 to TRBJ2-7; no firm D call. The CDR3 is made up of 12 amino acids. From germline, CDR1 is MGHRA and CDR2 YSYEKL. Trimming shortened V by 7 bases and J by 2 bases, and 9 bases separated the two germline ends. CDR3: CASTGPPYEQYF. The CDR3, as DNA: TGCGCCAGCACCGGACCCCCCTACGAGCAGTACTTC.

V is TRBV15 and J is TRBJ1-1; D is uncertain. The CDR3 runs to 15 residues. Germline assignment: CDR1 LNHNV and CDR2 YYDKDF (reference sequence). V shed 0 bases and J shed 0 bases, with 8 bases lying between them. CDR3 sequence reads: CATSREGRMNTEAFF. The CDR3 bases are TGTGCCACCAGCAGAGAAGGGCGGATGAACACTGAAGCTTTCTTT.

The genes are TRBV15 and TRBJ1-1, with 8 bases that match TRBD1. V lost 2 bases to trimming and J lost 1 base; unmatched junction nucleotides: 6. Germline V gene sequence: CDR1 LNHNV, CDR2 YYDKDF (reference sequence). This CDR3 contains 16 residues. CDR3 loop: CATSRPLDRGNTEAFF. Here the CDR3 DNA reads TGTGCCACCAGCAGACCGCTTGACAGGGGGAACACTGAAGCTTTCTTT.

The J gene is TRBJ2-5, the V gene TRBV20-1; 8 bases map to TRBD1. The CDR3 spans 17 residues. From germline, CDR1 is DFQATT and CDR2 SNEGSKA (reference sequence). The V gene end was trimmed by 0 bases and the J gene end by 2 bases; junction bases not matched to a gene: 11. CDR3 region: CSARERGTGTGQETQYF. In nucleotides, the CDR3 is TGCAGTGCTAGAGAGAGGGGGACCGGGACAGGACAAGAGACCCAGTACTTC.

This clonotype showed up many times. This sequence joins TRBV20-1 and TRBJ2-7; the match to TRBD2 covers 10 bases. Looked up from germline, CDR1 is DFQATT and CDR2 is SNEGSKA (reference sequence). The ends lost 6 bases at V and 2 bases at J; junction bases unmatched: 4. This CDR3 spans 13 amino acids. As DNA, the CDR3 is TGCAGTGCAGCTAGCGGGAGTACCTACGAGCAGTACTTC. Amino acids: CSAASGSTYEQYF.

This clonotype was counted only a few times. This rearrangement joins TRBV4-1 to TRBJ1-3, with D uncertain. The V end lost 5 bases, the J end lost 2 bases, and 4 bases lay between the germline ends. Germline V CDR1 and CDR2: MGHRA, YSYEKL. The CDR3 covers 12 residues. CDR3 region: CASSGTGNTIYF. In nucleotides, the CDR3 is TGCGCCAGCAGCGGAACTGGAAACACCATATATTTT.

The chain has TRBV6-5 and TRBJ1-5, with TRBD1 matching 10 bases. Germline V gene lookup returns CDR1 MNHEY and CDR2 SVGAGI. The CDR3 spans 14 residues. The trim removed 4 bases at V and 6 bases at J, leaving 3 bases unmatched. Here the CDR3 DNA reads TGTGCCAGCAGTTCGACAGGGGGCCCTCAGCCCCAGCATTTT. Translated, it gives CASSSTGGPQPQHF.

The CDR3 DNA is TGTGCCAGCAGCTTACGCGTGGGCCTCCAAGAGACCCAGTACTTC. It is translated as CASSLRVGLQETQYF. The chain couples TRBV7-9 to TRBJ2-5; D is uncertain. The germline CDR1 and CDR2 sequences are SEHNR and FQNEAQ (reference sequence). Trimming removed 2 bases at V and 1 base at J, with 11 bases between. The CDR3 contains 15 residues. Full variable domain (rest looked up from reference TRBV7-9 and TRBJ2-5): DTGVSQNPRHKITKRGQNVTFRCDPISEHNRLYWYRQTLGQGPEFLTYFQNEAQLEKSRLLSDRFSAERPKGSFSTLEIQRTEQGDSAMYLCASSLRVGLQETQYFGPGTRLLVL.

This clonotype was detected a few times. V usage is TRBV20-1 and J usage is TRBJ2-5; 11 bases map to TRBD2. V shed 6 bases and J 2 bases; nucleotides not matched to a gene: 8. CDR3 size: 15 residues. Germline lookup yields CDR1 DFQATT and CDR2 SNEGSKA (reference sequence). CDR3 sequence (DNA): TGCAGTGCGATGAACCGACTAGCGGGGCAAGAGACCCAGTACTTC. Translating gives CSAMNRLAGQETQYF.